Following are 20 T cell receptor beta chains from one sample sequenced in a study of T cells in women clearing cervical HPV infection. Produced via immunoSEQ multiplex PCR; TCRdb's table is partial and in-frame only. The sample totals about 20,000 clones. Specimen: blood buffy coat. These receptors were collected from a woman aged 18-69 years with a cervical HPV16 infection that either progressed to CIN3+ or cleared (not recorded which).

Its frequency marks this clone as medium-sized (0.01 to 0.1%). The read halts 3 residues ahead of the CDR3 end, with the missing end drawn from the germline J gene. The chain carries TRBV29-1 and TRBJ2-7; a possible D gene is TRBD1 (5 bases). Looked up from germline, CDR1 is SQVTM and CDR2 is ANQGSEA. V was pared by 4 bases and J by 0 bases, with 16 bases between. The CDR3 has 15 amino acids. CDR3 DNA, as far as it was read: TGCAGCGTTGCGTCGATAGGGCAGGGCTCCTACGAG. Its protein product is CSVASIGQGSYE. The full CDR3 is CSVASIGQGSYEQYF.

Turning to this clone: The read terminates 3 residues ahead of where the CDR3 ends, so the germline J gene completes it. The chain is built from TRBV3-1 (or the pseudogene TRBV3-2) and TRBJ2-7; TRBD2 aligns across 8 bases. Looked up from germline, CDR1 is LGHDT and CDR2 is YNNKEL (reference sequence). V lost 4 bases, J lost 0 bases, and 5 bases stayed unmatched. The CDR3 is made up of 15 amino acids. The CDR3 bases that were read are TGTGCCAGCAGCCTACAGCGGGGGAGCTCCTACGAG. Its translation is CASSLQRGSSYE. The CDR3 as a whole reads CASSLQRGSSYEQYF.

Note on this clone: Sequencing ends 3 residues short of the CDR3 end; the germline J gene provides the rest. This sequence joins TRBV7-2 and TRBJ2-1; the match to TRBD2 covers 7 bases. V lost 3 bases to trimming and J lost 3 bases; unmatched junction nucleotides: 2. CDR3 length equals 14 residues. Germline V CDR1 and CDR2: SGHTA, FQGNSA. CDR3: CASSFSGHYNEQFF. The CDR3 bases that were read are TGTGCCAGCAGCTTTAGCGGGCACTACAATGAG. Combining the CDR3 with reference TRBV7-2 and TRBJ2-1 gives the whole variable domain GAGVSQSPSNKVTEKGKDVELRCDPISGHTALYWYRQSLGQGLEFLIYFQGNSAPDKSGLPSDRFSAERTGGSVSTLTIQRTQQEDSAVYLCASSFSGHYNEQFFGPGTRLTVL.

As concerns this clone: The CDR3 end falls 3 residues outside the read, so it is completed with the germline J gene. J is TRBJ2-7 and V is TRBV5-6; TRBD1 matches 7 bases. Per the germline V gene, CDR1 is SGHDT and CDR2 is YYEEEE. V was clipped by 0 bases and J by 5 bases; unmatched bases: 8. This CDR3 has 15 residues. The CDR3 DNA, read in part, is TGTGCCAGCAGCTTGGATCAGGGGGTTCTCGACGAG. Translated: CASSLDQGVLDE. The full CDR3 protein is CASSLDQGVLDEQYF.

About this clone: Sequencing ends 3 residues short of the CDR3 end; the germline J gene provides the rest. This chain connects TRBV7-9 to TRBJ2-7; 7 bases map to TRBD1. J was trimmed by 4 bases and V by 2 bases; bases with no gene match: 8. The CDR3 runs to 15 residues. CDR1 is SEHNR and CDR2 is FQNEAQ in the germline V gene (reference sequence). Here the CDR3 reads CASSLRPTGDYEQYF. The covered CDR3 bases are TGTGCCAGCAGCTTAAGGCCTACAGGGGATTACGAG. Combining the CDR3 with reference TRBV7-9 and TRBJ2-7 gives the whole variable domain DTGVSQNPRHKITKRGQNVTFRCDPISEHNRLYWYRQTLGQGPEFLTYFQNEAQLEKSRLLSDRFSAERPKGSFSTLEIQRTEQGDSAMYLCASSLRPTGDYEQYFGPGTRLTVT.

In the case of this clone: One end of the junction fails to match germline, which may point to a read error. The CDR3 extends 3 residues past the end of the read, so its final part is completed from the germline J gene. The gene calls are TRBV7-7 and TRBJ1-3, with 10 positions matching TRBD1. Germline assignment: CDR1 SSHAT and CDR2 FNYEAQ (reference sequence). The CDR3 runs 15 residues. The CDR3 region is CASSPGTGAGNTIYF. The CDR3 DNA, read in part, is TGTGCTAGCAGCCCGGGGACAGGGGCAGGAAACACC.

Of note for this clone: Coverage ceases 3 residues before the CDR3 finishes, and the germline J gene fills in the end. This chain joins TRBV5-1 and TRBJ2-3; no clear D. The CDR3 is 13 amino acids. Germline V lookup: CDR1 SGHRS, CDR2 YFSETQ. V dropped 1 base and J dropped 2 bases, with 5 bases sitting between them. The DNA read from the CDR3 is TGCGCCAGCAGCTTGAGGCACACAGATACG. Translated: CASSLRHTDT. The entire CDR3 sequence reads CASSLRHTDTQYF.

Note on this clone: The CDR3 end lies 3 residues beyond the end of the read and is filled in from the germline J gene. The V call is TRBV12-3 or TRBV12-4, the J call TRBJ2-7, with D hard to call. The CDR3 extends over 12 amino acids. V was trimmed by 6 bases and J by 2 bases, leaving 8 bases between them. The CDR3 is CASSRHTYEQYF. The sequenced part of the CDR3 DNA is TGTGCCAGCAGCCGACACACCTACGAG.

Regarding this clone: The CDR3 end lies 3 residues beyond the end of the read and is filled in from the germline J gene. The chain has TRBV2 and TRBJ2-2; D assignment may be TRBD1 or TRBD2 (5 bases each). The CDR3 loop spans 16 amino acids. V shed 7 bases and J shed 1 base, with 16 bases lying between them. The germline CDR1 and CDR2 sequences are SNHLY and FYNNEI. Incomplete CDR3 DNA: TGTGCCAGCAAATTAAGGGGAGCATTGAACACCGGGGAG. Its protein product is CASKLRGALNTGE. The entire CDR3 protein reads CASKLRGALNTGELFF.

Regarding this clone: The sequenced fragment ends 3 residues before the CDR3 boundary, so the rest is inferred from the germline J gene. The chain links TRBV2 to TRBJ2-7; maybe TRBD1 (6 bases). The CDR3 runs 12 residues. Germline assignment: CDR1 SNHLY and CDR2 FYNNEI. Trimming cost V 5 bases and J 6 bases, with 11 bases left between them. CDR3 DNA, as far as it was read: TGTGCCAGCAGTATCACAGGGTTCGAG. Translated: CASSITGFE. The whole CDR3 is CASSITGFEQYF. The whole variable domain, remainder taken from reference TRBV2 and TRBJ2-7, is EPEVTQTPSHQVTQMGQEVILRCVPISNHLYFYWYRQILGQKVEFLVSFYNNEISEKSEIFDDQFSVERPDGSNFTLKIRSTKLEDSAMYFCASSITGFEQYFGPGTRLTVT.

Concerning this clone: The read halts 3 residues ahead of the CDR3 end, with the missing end drawn from the germline J gene. The chain recombines TRBV5-1 with TRBJ2-1; 8 bases fit TRBD1. Looked up from germline, CDR1 is SGHRS and CDR2 is YFSETQ. V lost 1 base to trimming and J lost 9 bases; unmatched junction nucleotides: 9. CDR3 length: 15 residues. CDR3 residues: CASSLLGQVISEQFF. The covered CDR3 bases are TGCGCCAGCAGCTTGCTGGGACAGGTTATCTCTGAG.

Concerning this clone: The CDR3 end is not reached by the read, which stops 3 residues before it; the germline J gene fills it in. The chain has TRBV18 and TRBJ1-1; D remains ambiguous. This CDR3 comprises 13 residues. The V gene's germline CDR1 is KGHSH and CDR2 LQKENI. The V end lost 8 bases, the J end lost 1 base, and 11 bases lay between the germline ends. The CDR3 loop reads CASGGQPNTEAFF. The CDR3 DNA, read in part, is TGTGCCAGCGGCGGGCAGCCGAACACTGAA.

The part of the CDR3 DNA that was read is TGTGCCAGCAGTGGCAGGAGCTCCTATAATTCACCC. Amino acids: CASSGRSSYNSP. The entire CDR3 sequence reads CASSGRSSYNSPLHF. The genes are TRBV2 and TRBJ1-6; no reliable D call. The read ends 3 residues shy of where the CDR3 ends; the end is completed using the germline J gene. V lost 4 bases, J lost 0 bases, and 7 bases lay in between. Germline-derived CDR1 and CDR2 are SNHLY and FYNNEI. The CDR3 is made up of 15 amino acids.

In regard to this clone: The missing CDR3 end, 3 residues past where the read stops, is filled in from the germline J gene. The V and J genes are TRBV30 and TRBJ2-7, with 8 nucleotides matching TRBD1. This CDR3 comprises 12 residues. Germline V gives CDR1 GTSNPN, CDR2 SVGIG (reference sequence). The V gene end was trimmed by 3 bases and the J gene end by 3 bases; junction bases not matched to a gene: 1. The CDR3 bases that were read are TGTGCCTGGAGAGGGACAGGCTACGAG. It encodes CAWRGTGYE. The full CDR3 protein reads CAWRGTGYEQYF.

Remarks on this clone: The CDR3 is cut off 3 residues early in the read; its end comes from the germline J gene. This chain links TRBV18 with TRBJ2-7; TRBD2 is a possible D gene (6 bases). The CDR3 is 14 amino acids. Germline V gene lookup returns CDR1 KGHSH and CDR2 LQKENI. V was trimmed by 6 bases and J by 4 bases, leaving 16 bases between them. CDR3 residues: CASSREQEVYEQYF. The DNA read from the CDR3 is TGTGCCAGCTCGCGGGAACAAGAAGTTTACGAG. The full variable domain, rest sourced from reference TRBV18 and TRBJ2-7, is NAGVMQNPRHLVRRRGQEARLRCSPMKGHSHVYWYRQLPEEGLKFMVYLQKENIIDESGMPKERFSAEFPKEGPSILRIQQVVRGDSAAYFCASSREQEVYEQYFGPGTRLTVT.

As regards this clone: The sequence runs out 3 residues before the end of the CDR3; the remainder is reconstructed from the germline J gene. J is TRBJ2-3 and V is TRBV2, with 10 nucleotides matching TRBD2. The V segment lost 4 bases and the J segment 3 bases; nucleotides outside the gene matches: 4. The germline V gene encodes CDR1 SNHLY and CDR2 FYNNEI. This CDR3 spans 15 amino acids. The CDR3 protein is CASSAPAGGTDTQYF. The CDR3 DNA, read in part, is TGTGCCAGCAGTGCTCCAGCGGGGGGGACAGATACG.

Worth noting for this clone: The read is 3 residues too short to cover the CDR3 end, so that end is filled in from the germline J gene. The chain couples TRBV4-2 to TRBJ1-4; TRBD1 matches at 8 bases. The CDR3 has 18 residues. Trimming at V came to 4 bases and at J to 8 bases, leaving 18 bases not matched to a gene. The germline V gene encodes CDR1 LGHNA and CDR2 YNFKEQ. The chain's CDR3 is CASSRGFRGQAVGEKLFF. The CDR3 bases that were read are TGTGCCAGCAGCCGCGGATTCAGGGGGCAAGCGGTGGGGGAAAAA.

In regard to this clone: The CDR3 end lies 3 residues beyond the end of the read and is filled in from the germline J gene. The chain carries TRBV5-1 and TRBJ2-5; a weak D match, TRBD2 (7 bases). V was cut by 0 bases and J by 6 bases, with 12 bases left in between. Germline CDR1 and CDR2: SGHRS and YFSETQ. This CDR3 has 14 residues. The sequenced part of the CDR3 DNA is TGCGCCAGCAGCTTGGGGGGGGGCAGGCAGACC. This translates into CASSLGGGRQT. Given in full, the CDR3 is CASSLGGGRQTQYF.

Points on this clone: The read terminates 3 residues ahead of where the CDR3 ends, so the germline J gene completes it. The chain recombines TRBV5-4 with TRBJ2-1; 7 nucleotides agree with TRBD1. After removal of 4 bases from V and 5 bases from J, the junction contained 3 bases not matched to a gene. The CDR3 is 13 amino acids. The V gene's germline CDR1 is SGHNT and CDR2 YYREEE (reference sequence). The part of the CDR3 DNA that was read is TGTGCCAGCAGCCCGGGACAGCACAATGAG. Its protein product is CASSPGQHNE. The CDR3 reads in full as CASSPGQHNEQFF.

Points on this clone: The read ends 3 residues before the CDR3 terminus; that terminus is restored from the germline J gene. The chain recombines TRBV9 with TRBJ2-1; 11 positions match TRBD2. V gave up 4 bases and J gave up 5 bases; unmatched junction bases: 5. The germline CDR1 and CDR2 sequences are SGDLS and YYNGEE. This CDR3 spans 15 amino acids. CDR3 DNA (partial): TGTGCCAGCAGCAAGGGACTAGCGGTCGACAATGAG. This gives the protein CASSKGLAVDNE. The entire CDR3 protein is CASSKGLAVDNEQFF.